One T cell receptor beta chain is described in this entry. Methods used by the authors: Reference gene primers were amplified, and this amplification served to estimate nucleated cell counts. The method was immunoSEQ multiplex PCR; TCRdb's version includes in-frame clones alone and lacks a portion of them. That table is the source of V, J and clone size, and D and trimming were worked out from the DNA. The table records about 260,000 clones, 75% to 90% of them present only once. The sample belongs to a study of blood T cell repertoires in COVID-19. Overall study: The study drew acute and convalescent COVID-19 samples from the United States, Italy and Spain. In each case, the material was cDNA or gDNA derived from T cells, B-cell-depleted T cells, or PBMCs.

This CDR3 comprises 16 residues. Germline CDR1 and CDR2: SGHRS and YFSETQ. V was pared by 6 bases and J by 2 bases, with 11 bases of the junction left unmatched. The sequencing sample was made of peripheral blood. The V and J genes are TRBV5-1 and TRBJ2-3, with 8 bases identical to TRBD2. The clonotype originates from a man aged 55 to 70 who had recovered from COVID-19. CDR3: CASTPARGAPTDTQYF. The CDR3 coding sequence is TGCGCCAGCACCCCGGCGCGGGGGGCCCCCACAGATACGCAGTATTTT. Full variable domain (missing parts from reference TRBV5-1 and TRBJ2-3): KAGVTQTPRYLIKTRGQQVTLSCSPISGHRSVSWYQQTPGQGLQFLFEYFSETQRNKGNFPGRFSGRQFSNSRSEMNVSTLELGDSALYLCASTPARGAPTDTQYFGPGTRLTVL.